The 25 T cell receptor beta chains below all came from one sample that was sequenced in a study of technical replicates of blood from a few donors. Sequencing used immunoSEQ multiplex PCR; TCRdb keeps in-frame clones, though not all of them. The table records about 79,000 clones, around 94% of them present only once. Sequenced material: T cells isolated from PBMCs. Receptors were obtained from a human donor in good health.

The V and J genes are TRBV28 and TRBJ1-4; TRBD1 aligns across 7 bases. CDR3 length: 17 amino acids. J gave up 3 bases and V 9 bases, and 16 bases lay outside the gene matches. The V gene's germline CDR1 is MDHEN and CDR2 SYDVKM. The CDR3: CASGRRNYRGSNEKLFF. CDR3 bases: TGTGCCAGTGGAAGAAGAAATTACAGGGGATCTAATGAAAAACTGTTTTTT. Drawing the rest from reference TRBV28 and TRBJ1-4, the complete variable domain is DVKVTQSSRYLVKRTGEKVFLECVQDMDHENMFWYRQDPGLGLRLIYFSYDVKMKEKGDIPEGYSVSREKKERFSLILESASTNQTSMYLCASGRRNYRGSNEKLFFGSGTQLSVL.

The V and J genes are TRBV5-1 and TRBJ2-1, with 11 bases fitting TRBD1. This CDR3 spans 14 amino acids. Germline V lookup: CDR1 SGHRS, CDR2 YFSETQ. V shed 3 bases and J 7 bases; nucleotides not matched to a gene: 3. This chain's CDR3 is CASSSGQGANEQFF. The DNA for the CDR3 is TGCGCCAGCAGCTCAGGACAGGGGGCGAATGAGCAGTTCTTC.

The rearrangement uses TRBV5-1 and TRBJ2-5, with 8 bases that match TRBD1. V shed 4 bases, J shed 5 bases, and the junction held 7 bases outside the gene matches. The CDR3 is made up of 14 amino acids. Germline V gene lookup returns CDR1 SGHRS and CDR2 YFSETQ. The CDR3 coding sequence is TGCGCCAGCAGCCAGACAGGGGTGGATGAGACCCAGTACTTC. Translated, it gives CASSQTGVDETQYF.

This chain uses TRBV4-1 with TRBJ1-2; D is unclear. Germline V gene sequence: CDR1 MGHRA, CDR2 YSYEKL. This CDR3 contains 14 residues. Trimming took off 0 bases at V and 4 bases at J, with 9 bases between the two ends. The CDR3 DNA follows: TGCGCCAGCAGCCAAGAAATAGATGCCTATGGCTACACCTTC. Its translation: CASSQEIDAYGYTF.

The chain has TRBV19 and TRBJ1-5; a possible D gene is TRBD1 (5 bases). The CDR3 runs to 15 residues. Germline V gene lookup returns CDR1 LNHDA and CDR2 SQIVND (reference sequence). The V and J ends lost 6 bases and 2 bases respectively, with 14 bases between them. CDR3 protein: CASRRGEGGNQPQHF. The CDR3 bases are TGTGCCAGTAGACGCGGTGAAGGGGGCAATCAGCCCCAGCATTTT.

The chain is built from TRBV7-2 and TRBJ1-2, with a possible D match to TRBD1 (6 bases). The germline CDR1 and CDR2 sequences are SGHTA and FQGNSA. The CDR3 covers 15 residues. Trimming pared 1 base from V and 0 bases from J, leaving 9 bases between. The CDR3 sequence is CASSLGAGANYGYTF. In nucleotides, the CDR3 is TGTGCCAGCAGCTTAGGGGCAGGGGCTAACTATGGCTACACCTTC.

The chain uses TRBV6-6 and TRBJ2-7; D remains ambiguous. V lost 5 bases to trimming and J lost 5 bases, with 7 bases between them. Germline V gene sequence: CDR1 MNHNY, CDR2 SVGAGI (reference sequence). This CDR3 contains 11 residues. The CDR3 loop is CASSASDEQYF. The CDR3 bases are TGTGCCAGCAGTGCGTCTGACGAGCAGTACTTC.

This chain uses TRBV7-3 with TRBJ2-7, with D perhaps TRBD2 (6 bases). CDR3 length equals 13 residues. Per germline, CDR1 SGHTA and CDR2 FQGTGA. Between the trimmed V and J ends, which lost 5 bases and 7 bases, there was a span of 15 bases. CDR3 sequence (DNA): TGTGCCAGCAGCGGAACCGGGAGCTCAGAGCAGTACTTC. Amino acid sequence: CASSGTGSSEQYF.

This clone was counted a single time. The chain recombines TRBV19 with TRBJ2-1; possibly TRBD2 for D (6 bases). This CDR3 comprises 18 residues. The V gene's germline CDR1 is LNHDA and CDR2 SQIVND (reference sequence). Trimming shortened V by 1 base and J by 7 bases, and 23 bases separated the two germline ends. CDR3 DNA sequence: TGTGCCAGTAGTATAGCCCCTCGGAGAAGCGGGCAGCGGAATGAGCAGTTCTTC. It translates to CASSIAPRRSGQRNEQFF.

The V call is TRBV9, the J call TRBJ1-2; no reliable D call. There are 17 residues in the CDR3. Germline V gene lookup returns CDR1 SGDLS and CDR2 YYNGEE. Trimming cost V 2 bases and J 2 bases, with 19 bases left between them. CDR3 DNA: TGTGCCAGCAGCGTGATGGAGGGAACGTGGAAAAACTATGGCTACACCTTC. Its protein product is CASSVMEGTWKNYGYTF.

The chain joins TRBV30 to TRBJ1-2; the D gene is possibly TRBD1 (6 bases). V was clipped by 2 bases and J by 2 bases, with 24 bases between them. CDR3 size: 18 residues. Germline V CDR1 and CDR2: GTSNPN, SVGIG (reference sequence). For the CDR3, the DNA is TGTGCCTGGAGTTCCGTAGTTAGGGTGGGGACAACCAACTATGGCTACACCTTC. Translated, it gives CAWSSVVRVGTTNYGYTF.

The chain recombines TRBV23-1 with TRBJ2-3, with TRBD1 identical over 8 bases. TRBV23-1 is annotated as an ORF whose role is uncertain. After removal of 2 bases from V and 4 bases from J, the junction contained 8 bases not matched to a gene. This CDR3 comprises 16 residues. The CDR3 DNA reads as TGCGCCAGCAGTCAACGTGACAGGGGAAGGGCAGATACGCAGTATTTT. This translates into CASSQRDRGRADTQYF.

The V call is TRBV4-1, the J call TRBJ2-7; 9 bases fit TRBD1. The V segment lost 2 bases and the J segment 3 bases; nucleotides outside the gene matches: 2. This CDR3 spans 14 amino acids. Germline CDR1 is MGHRA and CDR2 is YSYEKL. The CDR3: CASSQLGQGYEQYF. For the CDR3, the DNA is TGCGCCAGCAGCCAATTGGGACAGGGCTACGAGCAGTACTTC.

This rearrangement joins TRBV2 to TRBJ2-1, with 9 bases matching TRBD1. The CDR3 is 14 amino acids. V was pared by 6 bases and J by 8 bases, with 8 bases of the junction left unmatched. Germline loops: CDR1 SNHLY, CDR2 FYNNEI. CDR3 sequence: CASSPGTGKDEQFF. In nucleotides, the CDR3 is TGTGCCAGCAGCCCCGGGACAGGGAAGGATGAGCAGTTCTTC.

The chain is built from TRBV2 and TRBJ2-1; 7 bases are a match to TRBD2. Germline V gene lookup returns CDR1 SNHLY and CDR2 FYNNEI. Unmatched junction bases numbered 2, after V lost 3 bases and J lost 6 bases. The CDR3 is made up of 13 amino acids. The CDR3 DNA reads TGTGCCAGCAGTGAGGGGAGGGCCAATGAGCAGTTCTTC. It yields the protein CASSEGRANEQFF. Together with reference TRBV2 and TRBJ2-1, the CDR3 gives the full variable domain: EPEVTQTPSHQVTQMGQEVILRCVPISNHLYFYWYRQILGQKVEFLVSFYNNEISEKSEIFDDQFSVERPDGSNFTLKIRSTKLEDSAMYFCASSEGRANEQFFGPGTRLTVL.

CDR3 sequence: CAWRWGHQNTEAFF. CDR3 bases: TGTGCCTGGAGGTGGGGACACCAGAACACTGAAGCTTTCTTT. The V gene is TRBV30, the J gene TRBJ1-1; weak D call: TRBD1 (6 bases). Germline CDR1 and CDR2: GTSNPN and SVGIG (reference sequence). Trimming shortened V by 3 bases and J by 1 base, and 12 bases separated the two germline ends. The CDR3 is 14 amino acids. The full variable domain, rest sourced from reference TRBV30 and TRBJ1-1, is SQTIHQWPATLVQPVGSPLSLECTVEGTSNPNLYWYRQAAGRGLQLLFYSVGIGQISSEVPQNLSASRPQDRQFILSSKKLLLSDSGFYLCAWRWGHQNTEAFFGQGTRLTVV.

The chain has TRBV28 and TRBJ1-2; a weak D match, TRBD1 (5 bases). V lost 5 bases and J lost 0, with 7 bases in between. This CDR3 comprises 13 residues. The germline gives CDR1 MDHEN, CDR2 SYDVKM. The CDR3 DNA follows: TGTGCCAGCAGTCGGACACCTAACTATGGCTACACCTTC. Translation: CASSRTPNYGYTF.

This chain joins TRBV19 and TRBJ2-1; 11 bases fit TRBD2. Per the germline V gene, CDR1 is LNHDA and CDR2 is SQIVND (reference sequence). This CDR3 has 15 amino acids. V dropped 4 bases and J dropped 7; count of bases not matched to a gene: 6. Here the CDR3 reads CASSTLAGVYNEQFF. CDR3 coding DNA: TGTGCCAGTAGTACACTAGCGGGAGTGTATAATGAGCAGTTCTTC.

The rearrangement joins TRBV18 to TRBJ1-3; TRBD1 matches at 7 bases. Germline CDR1 reads KGHSH; CDR2 reads LQKENI. CDR3 length: 16 residues. V was pared by 0 bases and J by 4 bases, with 6 bases of the junction left unmatched. This chain's CDR3 is CASSPPVTGFGNTIYF. CDR3 DNA: TGTGCCAGCTCACCACCCGTGACAGGGTTCGGAAACACCATATATTTT.

The chain carries TRBV5-1 and TRBJ1-1; D is possibly TRBD1 (5 bases). This CDR3 comprises 17 residues. V was clipped by 4 bases and J by 0 bases, with 19 bases between them. Germline V CDR1 and CDR2: SGHRS, YFSETQ. The CDR3 protein is CASSRRVIGAVNTEAFF. As DNA, the CDR3 is TGCGCCAGCAGCCGCCGCGTGATAGGGGCAGTGAACACTGAAGCTTTCTTT. Full variable domain (outside the CDR3, taken from reference TRBV5-1 and TRBJ1-1): KAGVTQTPRYLIKTRGQQVTLSCSPISGHRSVSWYQQTPGQGLQFLFEYFSETQRNKGNFPGRFSGRQFSNSRSEMNVSTLELGDSALYLCASSRRVIGAVNTEAFFGQGTRLTVV.

This clone was counted between two and nine times. V is TRBV4-2 and J is TRBJ1-6; TRBD1 aligns across 9 bases. CDR3 length: 15 amino acids. Trimming removed 3 bases from V and 9 bases from J; junction bases left unmatched: 6. Germline V CDR1 and CDR2: LGHNA, YNFKEQ. CDR3 loop: CASSQGGQGGSPLHF. The DNA for the CDR3 is TGTGCCAGCAGCCAGGGGGGACAGGGTGGTTCACCCCTCCACTTT.

CDR3 DNA sequence: TGTGCCAGCAGCGCGGACAGGGGAGCTGGAAACACCATATATTTT. This encodes CASSADRGAGNTIYF. The chain is built from TRBV9 and TRBJ1-3; 9 bases fit TRBD1. The length of the CDR3 is 15 residues. Per germline, CDR1 SGDLS and CDR2 YYNGEE. J gave up 2 bases and V 3 bases, and 3 bases lay outside the gene matches.

The chain uses TRBV5-1 and TRBJ1-4; D is undetermined. This CDR3 is built from 13 residues. Trimming pared 4 bases from V and 8 bases from J, leaving 12 bases between. Germline CDR1 reads SGHRS; CDR2 reads YFSETQ. Written as DNA, the CDR3 is TGCGCCAGCAGCCTACATGACGGGGAAAAACTGTTTTTT. This codes for CASSLHDGEKLFF.

The V call is TRBV27, the J call TRBJ2-1; TRBD1 might be the D (6 bases). The V gene lost 3 bases and the J gene lost 0 bases, with 9 bases spanning the gap. This CDR3 is built from 15 residues. Germline assignment: CDR1 MNHEY and CDR2 SMNVEV (reference sequence). The CDR3 coding sequence is TGTGCCAGCAGTTTGAGGGGGAGCTCCTACAATGAGCAGTTCTTC. It encodes CASSLRGSSYNEQFF.

V usage is TRBV6-1 and J usage is TRBJ2-5; no clear D. This CDR3 has 15 amino acids. Trimming pared 3 bases from V and 1 base from J, leaving 12 bases between. In germline, CDR1 is MNHNS, CDR2 SASEGT. CDR3 in amino acids: CASSEMRSLQETQYF. The CDR3 DNA is TGTGCCAGCAGTGAGATGAGAAGCCTCCAAGAGACCCAGTACTTC.